These 13 T cell receptor beta chains were sequenced from one sample in a study of blood T cell repertoires in COVID-19. The assay was immunoSEQ multiplex PCR, and TCRdb's table has in-frame clones only and misses some. The table has approximately 330,000 clones, around nine tenths seen once. Sequenced input: PBMCs or T cells enriched from blood (not recorded which). These TCRs come from a woman in her 30s who had recovered from COVID-19.

The rearrangement links TRBV5-1 to TRBJ2-7, with D possibly being TRBD2 (6 bases). The germline V gene encodes CDR1 SGHRS and CDR2 YFSETQ. This CDR3 contains 16 residues. V dropped 4 bases and J dropped 6 bases, with 23 bases sitting between them. The CDR3: CASSRTPFGGGVEQYF. For the CDR3, the DNA is TGCGCCAGCAGCAGAACCCCCTTTGGGGGAGGAGTCGAGCAGTACTTC.

This chain connects TRBV21-1 to TRBJ2-7; the table calls TRBD1, which could not be checked here. TRBV21-1 is noted as a pseudogene. This CDR3 region has 20 residues. This CDR3 reads CASSKALTGALPESIYEQYF. The CDR3 DNA reads TGTGCCAGCAGCAAAGCGCTCACAGGGGCGTTACCCGAATCAATCTACGAGCAGTACTTC.

This chain joins TRBV12-3 or TRBV12-4 and TRBJ2-5; D not certain. Trimming removed 5 bases from V and 4 bases from J, with 11 bases in between. The CDR3 is 13 amino acids. CDR3 amino acids: CASSNTPGETQYF. CDR3 bases: TGTGCCAGCAGTAATACCCCGGGAGAGACCCAGTACTTC.

The chain is built from TRBV3-1 (or the pseudogene TRBV3-2) and TRBJ2-1, with 14 bases matching TRBD2. The CDR3 runs 15 residues. V shed 6 bases and J 8 bases; nucleotides not matched to a gene: 6. Per germline, CDR1 LGHDT and CDR2 YNNKEL (reference sequence). Here the CDR3 reads CASRGTSGRAYEQFF. CDR3 DNA sequence: TGTGCCAGCAGGGGGACTAGCGGGAGAGCGTATGAGCAGTTCTTC.

The chain recombines TRBV6-5 with TRBJ1-2; D remains unclear. CDR1 MNHEY and CDR2 SVGAGI come from the germline V gene. Trimming left V 0 bases short and J 5 bases short, with 13 bases between. The CDR3 is 15 residues long. The CDR3 nucleotides read TGTGCCAGCAGTTACTCAACGGTCCCGTCGTATGGCTACACCTTC. Translating gives CASSYSTVPSYGYTF.

CDR3 region: CASNTDSNSPLHF. Here the CDR3 DNA reads TGTGCCAGCAACACCGACAGTAATTCACCCCTCCACTTT. The chain links TRBV3-1 (or the pseudogene TRBV3-2) to TRBJ1-6; TRBD1 is a possible D gene (5 bases). Germline CDR1 and CDR2: LGHDT and YNNKEL (reference sequence). The CDR3 spans 13 residues. V dropped 7 bases and J dropped 6 bases, with 10 bases sitting between them.

This clone was observed once. The chain recombines TRBV18 with TRBJ1-4; D may be TRBD1 (6 bases). The CDR3 runs 18 residues. Trimming pared 5 bases from V and 3 bases from J, leaving 22 bases between. The germline CDR1 and CDR2 sequences are KGHSH and LQKENI. The CDR3 loop is CASSGMVLGTRANEKLFF. The CDR3 DNA sequence: TGTGCCAGCTCAGGGATGGTACTTGGGACACGGGCTAATGAAAAACTGTTTTTT.

Concerning this clone itself: The same CDR3 is also encoded by other DNA sequences in this sample. The chain combines TRBV28 with TRBJ1-4; a possible D gene is TRBD1 (6 bases). The CDR3 extends over 14 amino acids. CDR1 and CDR2 (germline): MDHEN, SYDVKM. Trimming cost V 5 bases and J 2 bases, with 9 bases left between them. The CDR3 sequence: CASSLRGTNEKLFF. The CDR3 nucleotides are TGTGCCAGCAGTCTCAGGGGTACTAATGAAAAACTGTTTTTT.

V and J are TRBV7-2 and TRBJ1-4, with a weak D call TRBD1 (6 bases). Trimming took 5 bases from V and 6 from J, leaving 19 bases between them. Germline V gives CDR1 SGHTA, CDR2 FQGNSA. This CDR3 has 16 amino acids. CDR3 coding DNA: TGTGCCAGCAGCCTAAGGGGGGGCGGTTTTGATGAAAAACTGTTTTTT. Translating it yields CASSLRGGGFDEKLFF. The full variable domain, completed using reference TRBV7-2 and TRBJ1-4, is GAGVSQSPSNKVTEKGKDVELRCDPISGHTALYWYRQSLGQGLEFLIYFQGNSAPDKSGLPSDRFSAERTGGSVSTLTIQRTQQEDSAVYLCASSLRGGGFDEKLFFGSGTQLSVL.

The CDR3 reads CASSLDRVANTEAFF. The CDR3 DNA sequence: TGCGCCAGCAGCCTGGACAGGGTAGCTAACACTGAAGCTTTCTTT. The rearrangement links TRBV5-1 to TRBJ1-1, with TRBD1 matching 8 bases. CDR3 size: 15 residues. V lost 4 bases to trimming and J lost 2 bases; unmatched junction nucleotides: 7. The germline CDR1 and CDR2 sequences are SGHRS and YFSETQ.

V usage is TRBV5-1 and J usage is TRBJ2-2; a weak D match, TRBD1 (5 bases). The ends were cut back, 0 bases at V and 7 bases at J, with 10 bases in the middle. The CDR3 is 14 residues long. Germline CDR1 reads SGHRS; CDR2 reads YFSETQ. CDR3 nucleotide sequence: TGCGCCAGCAGCTTGGATTGGGGCATCGGGGAGCTGTTTTTT. Translated, it gives CASSLDWGIGELFF.

V and J are TRBV18 and TRBJ2-7, with 14 nucleotides matching TRBD2. This CDR3 has 18 residues. The germline V gene has CDR1 KGHSH and CDR2 LQKENI. Germline trimming cut 0 bases from V and 3 bases from J; bases unmatched to any gene: 7. The CDR3 reads CASSPPGLAGGRDYEQYF. CDR3 nucleotides: TGTGCCAGCTCACCACCTGGACTAGCGGGAGGACGGGACTACGAGCAGTACTTC.

V and J are TRBV5-1 and TRBJ2-6, with TRBD1 as a possible D gene (8 bases). Germline loops: CDR1 SGHRS, CDR2 YFSETQ. The ends were cut back, 3 bases at V and 13 bases at J, with 23 bases in the middle. The CDR3 extends over 16 amino acids. The CDR3 nucleotides are TGCGCCAGCAGCTGGGGGGGACAGGCCAACTCCGCAGTCCTGACTTTC. Its protein is CASSWGGQANSAVLTF.